This T cell receptor beta chain was retrieved from a study of blood T cell repertoires in COVID-19. Assay used: immunoSEQ multiplex PCR; TCRdb lists only in-frame clones, some missing. The sample consists of 250,000 to 300,000 clones, around 92% of them appearing once. CDR1 SGHTA and CDR2 FQGTGA come from the germline V gene. The CDR3 length is 13 residues. With 4 bases removed from V and 7 bases from J, the gap between germline ends came to 13 bases. The rearrangement joins TRBV7-3 to TRBJ1-1; TRBD1 is a possible D gene (6 bases). The receptor was derived from a woman in her fifties or sixties who had recovered from COVID-19. Sequencing was done on a sample of PBMCs or T cells enriched from blood (not recorded which). The CDR3 DNA is TGTGCCAGCAGCTCTATGAGAGGGGGTGAAGCTTTCTTT. This codes for CASSSMRGGEAFF.